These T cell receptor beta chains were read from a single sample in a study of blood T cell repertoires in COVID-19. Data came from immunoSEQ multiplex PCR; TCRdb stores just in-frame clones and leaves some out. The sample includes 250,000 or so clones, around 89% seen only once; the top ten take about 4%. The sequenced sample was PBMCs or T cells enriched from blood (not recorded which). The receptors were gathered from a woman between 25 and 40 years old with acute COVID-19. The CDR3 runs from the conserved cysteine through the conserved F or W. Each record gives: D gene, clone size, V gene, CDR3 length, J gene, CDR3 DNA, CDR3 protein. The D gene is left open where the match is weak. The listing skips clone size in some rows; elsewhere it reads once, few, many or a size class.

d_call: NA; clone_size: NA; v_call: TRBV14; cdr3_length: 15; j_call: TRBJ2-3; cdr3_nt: TGTGCCAGCAGCCAACTAGGCAGGGCCACAGATACGCAGTATTTT; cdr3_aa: CASSQLGRATDTQYF
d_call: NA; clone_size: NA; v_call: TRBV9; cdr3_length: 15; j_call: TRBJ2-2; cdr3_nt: TGTGCCAGCAGCGTAGTAGGGGCAGGTACCGGGGAGCTGTTTTTT; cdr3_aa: CASSVVGAGTGELFF
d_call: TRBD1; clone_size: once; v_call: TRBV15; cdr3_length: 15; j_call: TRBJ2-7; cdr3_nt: TGTGCCACCAGCACAACAGGGGGTTATATGTACGAGCAGTACTTC; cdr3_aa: CATSTTGGYMYEQYF
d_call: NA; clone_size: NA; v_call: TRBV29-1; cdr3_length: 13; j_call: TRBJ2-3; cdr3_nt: TGCAGCTACCGGGACGGTGGGGGGGATACGCAGTATTTT; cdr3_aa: CSYRDGGGDTQYF
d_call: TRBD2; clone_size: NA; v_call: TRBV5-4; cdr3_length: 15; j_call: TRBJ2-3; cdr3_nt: TGTGCCAGCAGCCCAGGCGGGAGTGGCCCAGATACGCAGTATTTT; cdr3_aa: CASSPGGSGPDTQYF
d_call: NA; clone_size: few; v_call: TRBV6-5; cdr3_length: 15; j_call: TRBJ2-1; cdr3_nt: TGTGCCAGCAGTTCTGGCGGGACGGGCACGGATGAGCAGTTCTTC; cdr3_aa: CASSSGGTGTDEQFF
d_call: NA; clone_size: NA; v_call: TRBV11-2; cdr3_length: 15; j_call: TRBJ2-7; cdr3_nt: TGTGCCAGCAGCTTAAGCCAGGGACTCTCCTACGAGCAGTACTTC; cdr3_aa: CASSLSQGLSYEQYF
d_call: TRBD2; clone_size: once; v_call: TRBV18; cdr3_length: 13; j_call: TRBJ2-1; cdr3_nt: TGTGCCAGCTCGCCGGGAGGGGATGCTGAGCAGTTCTTC; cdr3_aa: CASSPGGDAEQFF
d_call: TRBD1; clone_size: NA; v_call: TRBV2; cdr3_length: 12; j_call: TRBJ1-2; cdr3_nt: TGTGCCAGCAGGTGGACAGGGGATGGCTACACCTTC; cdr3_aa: CASRWTGDGYTF
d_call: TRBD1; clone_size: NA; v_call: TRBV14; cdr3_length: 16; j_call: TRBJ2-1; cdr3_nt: TGTGCCAGCAGCCGCTTGACAGGGAGCTCCTACAATGAGCAGTTCTTC; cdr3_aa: CASSRLTGSSYNEQFF
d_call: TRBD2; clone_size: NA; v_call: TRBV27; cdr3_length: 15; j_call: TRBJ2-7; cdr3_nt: TGTGCCAGCAGTTTATCGCTAGCGGAGGACTACGAGCAGTACTTC; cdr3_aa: CASSLSLAEDYEQYF
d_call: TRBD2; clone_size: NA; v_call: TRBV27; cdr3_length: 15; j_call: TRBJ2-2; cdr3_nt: TGTGCCAGCAGTTTCCTGGGGGGAGGGACCGGGGAGCTGTTTTTT; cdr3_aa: CASSFLGGGTGELFF
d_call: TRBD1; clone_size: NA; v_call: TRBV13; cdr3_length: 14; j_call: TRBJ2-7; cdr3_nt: TGTGCCAGCAGCCGGACAGGGGTCGCCTACGAGCAGTACTTC; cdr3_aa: CASSRTGVAYEQYF
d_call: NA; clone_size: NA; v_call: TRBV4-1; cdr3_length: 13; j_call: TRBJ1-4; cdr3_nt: TGCGCCAGCAGCCTCCCGGGAGGTGAAAAACTGTTTTTT; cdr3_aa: CASSLPGGEKLFF
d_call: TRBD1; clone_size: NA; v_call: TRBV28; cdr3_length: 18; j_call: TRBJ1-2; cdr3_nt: TGTGCCAGCAGTTTTCCCCCGGGACAGGGATCAATTCCCAATGGCTACACCTTC; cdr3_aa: CASSFPPGQGSIPNGYTF
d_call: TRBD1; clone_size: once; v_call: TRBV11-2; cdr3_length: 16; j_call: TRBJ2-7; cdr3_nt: TGTGCCAGCAGCTTAGGAAGGACAGGCTTTTCCTACGAGCAGTACTTC; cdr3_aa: CASSLGRTGFSYEQYF
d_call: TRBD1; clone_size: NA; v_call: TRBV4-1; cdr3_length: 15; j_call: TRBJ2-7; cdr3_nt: TGCGCCAGCAGCCTACGGGACAGGGACTCCTACGAGCAGTACTTC; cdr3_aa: CASSLRDRDSYEQYF
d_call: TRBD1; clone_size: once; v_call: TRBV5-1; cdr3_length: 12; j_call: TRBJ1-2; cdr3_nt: TGCGCCAGCAGCGCCGGGACAGATGGCTACACCTTC; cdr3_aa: CASSAGTDGYTF
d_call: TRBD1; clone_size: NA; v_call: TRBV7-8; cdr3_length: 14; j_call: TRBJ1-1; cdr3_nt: TGTGCCAGCAGCTTAAGACAGGGGAACACTGAAGCTTTCTTT; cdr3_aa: CASSLRQGNTEAFF
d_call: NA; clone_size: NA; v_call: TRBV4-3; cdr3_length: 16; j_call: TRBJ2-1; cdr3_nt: TGCGCCAGCAGCCAAGATCTTCAGGGATATTACAATGAGCAGTTCTTC; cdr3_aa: CASSQDLQGYYNEQFF
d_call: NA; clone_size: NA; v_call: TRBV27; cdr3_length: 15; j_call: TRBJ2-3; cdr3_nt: TGTGCCAGCATCTCTACATCGAGGGTTACAGATACGCAGTATTTT; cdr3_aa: CASISTSRVTDTQYF
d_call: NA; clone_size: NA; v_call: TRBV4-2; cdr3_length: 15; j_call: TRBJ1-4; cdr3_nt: TGTGCCAGCAGCCGGGGAGCTGTGGGTGGGGAAAAACTGTTTTTT; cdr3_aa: CASSRGAVGGEKLFF
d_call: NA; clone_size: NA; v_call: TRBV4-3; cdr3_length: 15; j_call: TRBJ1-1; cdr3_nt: TGCGCCAGCAGCCAAGAGTTCGGGATGAACACTGAAGCTTTCTTT; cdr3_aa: CASSQEFGMNTEAFF
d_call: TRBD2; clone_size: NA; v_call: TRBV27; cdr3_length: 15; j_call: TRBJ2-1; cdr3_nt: TGTGCCAGCAGTTTATTCGGGCGGGAGTCTCATGAGCAGTTCTTC; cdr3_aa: CASSLFGRESHEQFF
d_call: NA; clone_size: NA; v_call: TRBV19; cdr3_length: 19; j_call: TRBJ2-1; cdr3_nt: TGTGCCAGTAGTATAGCAAGGGGCTCGTTTTTCTCTTCAACCAATGAGCAGTTCTTC; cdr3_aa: CASSIARGSFFSSTNEQFF
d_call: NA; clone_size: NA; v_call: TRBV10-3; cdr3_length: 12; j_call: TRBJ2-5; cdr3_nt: TGTGCCACAGGGTCGTACCAAGAGACCCAGTACTTC; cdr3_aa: CATGSYQETQYF
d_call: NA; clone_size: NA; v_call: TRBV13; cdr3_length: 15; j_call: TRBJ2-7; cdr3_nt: TGTGCCAGCAGCTTAGTTCCAGGGGCGGCCTACGAGCAGTACTTC; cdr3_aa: CASSLVPGAAYEQYF
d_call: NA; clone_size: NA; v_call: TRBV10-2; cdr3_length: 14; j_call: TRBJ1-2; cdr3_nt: TGCGCCAGCAGTGAGTCTTACCAGGGTGGCGGCTACACCTTC; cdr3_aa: CASSESYQGGGYTF
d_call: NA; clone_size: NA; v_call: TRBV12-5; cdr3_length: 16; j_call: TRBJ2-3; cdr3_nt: TGTGCTAGTGGTACCGGGACTGCGACCGCCACAGATACGCAGTATTTT; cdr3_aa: CASGTGTATATDTQYF
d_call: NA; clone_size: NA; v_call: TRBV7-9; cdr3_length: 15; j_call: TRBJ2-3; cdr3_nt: TGTGCCAGCAGCTCCCAACCGGGAGCTAAGGATACGCAGTATTTT; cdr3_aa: CASSSQPGAKDTQYF
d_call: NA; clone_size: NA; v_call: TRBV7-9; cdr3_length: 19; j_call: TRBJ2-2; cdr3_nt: TGTGCCAGCAGCATTACGTACCGCGTTCAGGGGCAAGACACCGGGGAGCTGTTTTTT; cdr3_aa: CASSITYRVQGQDTGELFF
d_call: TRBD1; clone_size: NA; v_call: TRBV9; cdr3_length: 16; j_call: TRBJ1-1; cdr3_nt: TGTGCCAGCAGTGAGACAGGGGGCGCAGGGAACACTGAAGCTTTCTTT; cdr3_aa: CASSETGGAGNTEAFF
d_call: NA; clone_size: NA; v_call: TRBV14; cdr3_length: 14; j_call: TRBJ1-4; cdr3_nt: TGTGCCAGCAGCCAAGCGGGGACTCTTGAAAAACTGTTTTTT; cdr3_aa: CASSQAGTLEKLFF
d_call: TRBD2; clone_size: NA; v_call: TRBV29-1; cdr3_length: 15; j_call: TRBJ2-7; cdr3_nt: TGCAGCGTTGGGGGACTAGCGGGAGGGACCTACGAGCAGTACTTC; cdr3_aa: CSVGGLAGGTYEQYF
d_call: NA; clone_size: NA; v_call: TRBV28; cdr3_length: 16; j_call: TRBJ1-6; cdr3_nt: TGTGCCAGCAGTTTACAGCTTAACAGGGAAGGTTCACCCCTCCACTTT; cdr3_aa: CASSLQLNREGSPLHF
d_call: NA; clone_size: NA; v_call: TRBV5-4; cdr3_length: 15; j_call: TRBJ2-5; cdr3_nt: TGTGCCAGCAGCTTGGGGCAGGGCATCTTAGAGACCCAGTACTTC; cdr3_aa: CASSLGQGILETQYF
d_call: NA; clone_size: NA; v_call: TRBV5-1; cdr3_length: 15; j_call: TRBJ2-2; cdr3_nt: TGCGCCAGCAGCTTAAGGACAGCGGACACCGGGGAGCTGTTTTTT; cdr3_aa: CASSLRTADTGELFF
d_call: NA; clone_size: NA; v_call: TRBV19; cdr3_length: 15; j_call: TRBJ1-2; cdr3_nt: TGTGCCAGTAGAGGTTCCAAGGGGGCTAACTATGGCTACACCTTC; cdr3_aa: CASRGSKGANYGYTF
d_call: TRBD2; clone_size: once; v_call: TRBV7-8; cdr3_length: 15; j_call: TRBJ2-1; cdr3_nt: TGTGCCAGCAGCCTGTGGACTAGCGGAGGGAATGAGCAGTTCTTC; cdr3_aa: CASSLWTSGGNEQFF
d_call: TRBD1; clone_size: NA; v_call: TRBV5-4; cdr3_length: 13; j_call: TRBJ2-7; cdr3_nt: TGTGCCAGCAGCAGGACAGGGCTTCACGAGCAGTACTTC; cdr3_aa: CASSRTGLHEQYF
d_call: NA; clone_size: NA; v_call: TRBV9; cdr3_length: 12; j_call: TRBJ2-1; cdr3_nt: TGTGCCAGCGGGAGCGGTATCAATGAGCAGTTCTTC; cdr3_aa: CASGSGINEQFF
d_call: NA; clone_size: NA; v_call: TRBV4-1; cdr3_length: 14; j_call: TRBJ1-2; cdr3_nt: TGCGCCAGCAGCCCGGGACTTTTTTCCTATGGCTACACCTTC; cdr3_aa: CASSPGLFSYGYTF
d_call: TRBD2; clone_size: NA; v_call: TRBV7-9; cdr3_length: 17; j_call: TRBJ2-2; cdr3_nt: TGTGCCAGCAGCGCCGTCAGACTAGCGGGAGACACCGGGGAGCTGTTTTTT; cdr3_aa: CASSAVRLAGDTGELFF
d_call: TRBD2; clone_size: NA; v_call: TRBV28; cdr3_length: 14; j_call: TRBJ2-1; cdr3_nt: TGTGCCAGCAGTTTTGGGAGGGATTACAATGAGCAGTTCTTC; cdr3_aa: CASSFGRDYNEQFF
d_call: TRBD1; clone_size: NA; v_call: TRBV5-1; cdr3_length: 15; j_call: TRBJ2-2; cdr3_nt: TGCGCCAGCAGTGGTGGGGACAGGTCCACCGGGGAGCTGTTTTTT; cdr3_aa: CASSGGDRSTGELFF
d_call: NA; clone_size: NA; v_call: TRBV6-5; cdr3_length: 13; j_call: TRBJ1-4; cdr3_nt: TGTGCCAGCACCAACGCCCTAAATGAAAAACTGTTTTTT; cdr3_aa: CASTNALNEKLFF
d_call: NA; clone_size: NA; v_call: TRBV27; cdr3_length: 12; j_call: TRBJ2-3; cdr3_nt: TGTGCCAGCAGCCACAACACAGATACGCAGTATTTT; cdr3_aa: CASSHNTDTQYF